This TCR beta chain was found in a study of blood T cell repertoires in COVID-19. The wider study: The samples span acute and convalescent COVID-19 from the United States, Italy and Spain.

V lost 3 bases, J lost 4 bases, and 15 bases stayed unmatched. CDR1 LGHDT and CDR2 YNNKEL come from the germline V gene (reference sequence). The CDR3 covers 17 residues. Ages ranged from about 18 to 89 years, with residence in 20 to 30 US areas. Original processing methods: Amplification with reference gene primers provided the estimates of nucleated cell counts. Sequencing used immunoSEQ multiplex PCR; TCRdb keeps in-frame clones, though not all of them. V, J and clone size reflect that table, while D and trimming were determined from the DNA. This table holds approximately 230,000 clones, approximately 86% found once.

The sequence came from a woman aged 45-65 years with acute COVID-19. The specimen sequenced was PBMCs or T cells enriched from blood (not recorded which). The rearrangement links TRBV3-1 (or the pseudogene TRBV3-2) to TRBJ2-7, with TRBD1 identical over 7 bases. The CDR3 spells CASSQPLRDRWLYEQYF. In nucleotides, the CDR3 is TGTGCCAGCAGCCAGCCACTCCGGGACAGATGGCTTTACGAGCAGTACTTC.